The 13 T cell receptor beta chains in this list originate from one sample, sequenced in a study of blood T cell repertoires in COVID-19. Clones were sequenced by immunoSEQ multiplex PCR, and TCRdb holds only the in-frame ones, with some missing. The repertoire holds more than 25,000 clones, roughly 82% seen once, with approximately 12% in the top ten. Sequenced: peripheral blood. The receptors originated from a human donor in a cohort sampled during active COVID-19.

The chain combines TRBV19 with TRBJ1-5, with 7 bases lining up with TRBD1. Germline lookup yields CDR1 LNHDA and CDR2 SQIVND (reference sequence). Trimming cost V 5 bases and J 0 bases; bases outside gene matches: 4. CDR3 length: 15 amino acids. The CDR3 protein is CASSWTGYSNQPQHF. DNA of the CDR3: TGTGCCAGTAGTTGGACAGGCTATAGCAATCAGCCCCAGCATTTT.

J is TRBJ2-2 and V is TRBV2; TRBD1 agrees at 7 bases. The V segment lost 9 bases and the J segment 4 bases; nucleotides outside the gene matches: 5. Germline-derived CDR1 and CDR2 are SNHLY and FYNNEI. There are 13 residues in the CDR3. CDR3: CASTGTVTGELFF. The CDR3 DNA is TGTGCCAGTACCGGGACAGTCACCGGGGAGCTGTTTTTT.

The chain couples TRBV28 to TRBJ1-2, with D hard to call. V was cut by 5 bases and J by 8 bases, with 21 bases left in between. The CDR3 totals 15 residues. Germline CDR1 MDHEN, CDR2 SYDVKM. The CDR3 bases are TGTGCCAGCAGTATTCCACCACAGAGGGCGCGGGGCTACACCTTC. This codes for CASSIPPQRARGYTF.

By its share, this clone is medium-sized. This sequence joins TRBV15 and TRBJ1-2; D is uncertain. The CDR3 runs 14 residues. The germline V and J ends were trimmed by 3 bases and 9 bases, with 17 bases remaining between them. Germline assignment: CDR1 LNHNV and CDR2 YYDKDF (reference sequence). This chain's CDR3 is CATSRGAGVERYTF. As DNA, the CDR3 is TGTGCCACCAGCAGGGGAGCGGGAGTTGAGCGCTACACCTTC.

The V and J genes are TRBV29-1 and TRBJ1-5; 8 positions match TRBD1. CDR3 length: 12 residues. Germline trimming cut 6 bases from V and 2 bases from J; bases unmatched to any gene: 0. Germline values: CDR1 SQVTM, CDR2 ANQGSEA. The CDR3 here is CSVGQGNQPQHF. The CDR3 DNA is TGCAGCGTGGGACAGGGCAATCAGCCCCAGCATTTT.

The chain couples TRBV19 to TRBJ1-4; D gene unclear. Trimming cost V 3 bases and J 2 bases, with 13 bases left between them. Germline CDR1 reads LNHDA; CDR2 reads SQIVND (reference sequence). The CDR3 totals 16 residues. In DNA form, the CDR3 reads TGTGCCAGTAGTATTTGGTCCTCCGGGACTAATGAAAAACTGTTTTTT. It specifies CASSIWSSGTNEKLFF.

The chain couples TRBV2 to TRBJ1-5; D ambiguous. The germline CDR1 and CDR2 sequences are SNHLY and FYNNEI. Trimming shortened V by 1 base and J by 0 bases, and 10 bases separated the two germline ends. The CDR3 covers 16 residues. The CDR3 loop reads CASSEGATVSNQPQHF. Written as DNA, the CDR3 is TGTGCCAGCAGTGAAGGAGCTACCGTTAGCAATCAGCCCCAGCATTTT.

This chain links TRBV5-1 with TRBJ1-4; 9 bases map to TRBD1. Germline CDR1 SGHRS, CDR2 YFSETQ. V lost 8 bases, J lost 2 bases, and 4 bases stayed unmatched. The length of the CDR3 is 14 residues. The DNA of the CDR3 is TGCGCCAGTAATACAGGGGGCACTAATGAAAAACTGTTTTTT. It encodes CASNTGGTNEKLFF.

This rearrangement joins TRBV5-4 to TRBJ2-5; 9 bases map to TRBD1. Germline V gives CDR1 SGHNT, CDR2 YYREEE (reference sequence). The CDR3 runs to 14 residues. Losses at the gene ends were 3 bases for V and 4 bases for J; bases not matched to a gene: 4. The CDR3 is CASSSQGAGETQYF. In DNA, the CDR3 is TGTGCCAGCAGCTCACAGGGGGCGGGAGAGACCCAGTACTTC.

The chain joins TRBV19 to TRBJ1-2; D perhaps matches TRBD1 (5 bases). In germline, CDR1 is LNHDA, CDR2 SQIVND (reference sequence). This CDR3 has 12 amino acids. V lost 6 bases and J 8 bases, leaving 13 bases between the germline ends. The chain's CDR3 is CASRVQGGGYTF. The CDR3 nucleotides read TGTGCCAGTAGGGTTCAGGGCGGCGGCTACACCTTC.

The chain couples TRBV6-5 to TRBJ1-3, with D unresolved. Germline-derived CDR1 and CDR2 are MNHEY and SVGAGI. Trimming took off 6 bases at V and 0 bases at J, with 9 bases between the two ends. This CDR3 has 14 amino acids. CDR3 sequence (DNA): TGTGCCAGCAGGTACGGAGGCTCTGGAAACACCATATATTTT. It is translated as CASRYGGSGNTIYF.

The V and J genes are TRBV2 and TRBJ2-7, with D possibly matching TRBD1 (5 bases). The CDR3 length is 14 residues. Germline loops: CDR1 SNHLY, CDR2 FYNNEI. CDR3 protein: CVTRADSRSYEQYF. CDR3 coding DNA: TGTGTCACCCGGGCCGACAGCCGCTCCTACGAGCAGTACTTC.

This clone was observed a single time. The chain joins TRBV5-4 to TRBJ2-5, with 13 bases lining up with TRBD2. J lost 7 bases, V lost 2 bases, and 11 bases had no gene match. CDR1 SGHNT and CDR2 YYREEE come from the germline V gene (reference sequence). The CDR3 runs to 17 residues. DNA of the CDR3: TGTGCCAGCAGCTTACCCAGGACTAGCGGGGGAGGAGGGACCCAGTACTTC. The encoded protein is CASSLPRTSGGGGTQYF.